Each of the 27 T cell receptor beta chains below was sequenced from the same sample in a study of tumor-infiltrating lymphocytes in primary liver carcinoma. Unsorted bulk tissue, roughly 20-32 mg of it, served as the source for co-extraction of RNA and DNA. A primer in the constant region served to generate TCR beta cDNA from approximately 500 ng of total RNA. What produced the TCR beta libraries was three nested multiplex PCR rounds using slightly modified ARM-PCR. Investigators reported that the first two PCR rounds, at 10 cycles each, used TRBV1-TRBV30 forward primers with a C-beta reverse primer. In TCRdb, the multiplex PCR reads were re-called with MiXCR into one record per CDR3 protein. The repertoire holds 40,000 to 45,000 distinct CDR3 sequences, with approximately 70% as singletons. The specimen was liver tumor tissue from sampling region 2. Noted subset: tumor region T2, inferior pole. These receptors all come from a man in his forties with primary liver carcinoma and hepatitis B virus infection.

This clonotype has only a few counts. A much larger clone differs from this one at a single base, so this may be a read error. DNA for the CDR3: TGCGCCAGCAGCTTGGACTTCCTGGCGGAGCCCCAGTACTTC. Its translation is CASSLDFLAEPQYF. J is TRBJ2-5 and V is TRBV5-1; no clear D gene. Germline V CDR1 and CDR2: SGHRS, YFSETQ. V lost 0 bases and J lost 9, with 15 bases in between. This CDR3 contains 14 residues. Full variable domain (missing parts from reference TRBV5-1 and TRBJ2-5): KAGVTQTPRYLIKTRGQQVTLSCSPISGHRSVSWYQQTPGQGLQFLFEYFSETQRNKGNFPGRFSGRQFSNSRSEMNVSTLELGDSALYLCASSLDFLAEPQYFGPGTRLLVL.

This clonotype was seen ten or more times. V and J are TRBV5-1 and TRBJ2-2; TRBD2 aligns across 8 bases. V lost 6 bases and J lost 1; bases outside the gene matches: 5. Germline V gene sequence: CDR1 SGHRS, CDR2 YFSETQ. The CDR3 is 15 residues long. DNA for the CDR3: TGCGCCAGCAAAGCGGGAGCTCAGAACACCGGGGAGCTGTTTTTT. This gives the protein CASKAGAQNTGELFF.

Concerning this clonotype: In this CDR3 the conserved last residue, phenylalanine or tryptophan, is missing, so a read error is likely. No DNA is shown, since the ends of the CDR3 on it are uncertain; the CDR3 is the one TCRdb lists. The chain employs TRBV6-1 and TRBJ2-5; the D call TRBD2 from the table was never checked on the DNA. Germline V gene sequence: CDR1 MNHNS, CDR2 SASEGT. The length of the CDR3 is 14 amino acids, counting both ends. The chain's CDR3 is CASRRASSGETHYL.

This clonotype was detected once. The junction departs from the called germline gene at one end, perhaps through a read error. The chain is built from TRBV29-1 and TRBJ2-7; D possibly matches TRBD1 or TRBD2 (5 bases each). This CDR3 comprises 16 residues. Per germline, CDR1 SQVTM and CDR2 ANQGSEA. The CDR3 protein is CSDMASGTGTPYEQYF. The CDR3 DNA reads TGCAGCGACATGGCATCTGGGACCGGCACTCCCTACGAACAGTACTTC.

This clonotype showed up just a few times. One junction end disagrees with the germline gene, perhaps due to a read error. DNA of the CDR3: TGTGCCAGCAGTGCCACAGGGGGGTTCGACAAAAACATTCAGTATTTC. Protein product: CASSATGGFDKNIQYF. The genes are TRBV6-1 and TRBJ2-4; 8 nucleotides match TRBD1. Germline CDR1 is MNHNS and CDR2 is SASEGT. This CDR3 spans 16 amino acids.

Points on this clonotype: Because it lacks the conserved phenylalanine or tryptophan at the end, this CDR3 is likely a read error. This sequence joins TRBV10-3 and TRBJ2-6; D is tentatively TRBD1 or TRBD2 (5 bases each). CDR1 is ENHRY, CDR2 SYGVKD, per germline. This CDR3 is 15 amino acids long. The V gene lost 6 bases and the J gene lost 0 bases, with 9 bases spanning the gap. For the CDR3, the DNA is TGTGCCATCAGCGGGACGGCCTCTGGGGCCAACGTCCTGACTATC. Its translation is CAISGTASGANVLTI.

Notes on this clonotype: Here the CDR3 omits its conserved ending phenylalanine or tryptophan, so a read error is the likely source. The V and J genes are TRBV11-2 and TRBJ2-7, with D maybe TRBD2 (6 bases). This CDR3 is built from 11 residues. CDR1 and CDR2 (germline): SGHAT, FQNNGV. CDR3 protein: CGSPGGYEQYY. DNA for the CDR3: TGTGGCAGTCCCGGGGGCTACGAGCAGTACTAC.

Regarding this clonotype: Germline and junction disagree at one end, which may indicate a read error. V gene TRBV11-2 combines with J gene TRBJ2-5; 8 nucleotides align to TRBD2. Germline CDR1 is SGHAT and CDR2 is FQNNGV. This CDR3 is built from 15 residues. CDR3: CASSLERTSQETQCF. For the CDR3, the DNA is TGTGCCAGCAGCTTGGAACGGACTAGCCAAGAGACCCAGTGCTTC.

This clonotype has only one observation. This rearrangement joins TRBV28 to TRBJ2-7; D gene unclear. The CDR3 runs to 14 residues. CDR1 and CDR2 (germline): MDHEN, SYDVKM. Trimming stripped 8 bases from V and 11 bases from J, with 25 bases between. The CDR3 sequence is CASCPLAYQRVEYF. CDR3 nucleotides: TGTGCCAGCTGTCCCCTGGCGTACCAGAGAGTCGAGTACTTC. The full variable domain, rest sourced from reference TRBV28 and TRBJ2-7, is DVKVTQSSRYLVKRTGEKVFLECVQDMDHENMFWYRQDPGLGLRLIYFSYDVKMKEKGDIPEGYSVSREKKERFSLILESASTNQTSMYLCASCPLAYQRVEYFGPGTRLTVT.

The CDR3 DNA reads as TGCGCCAGTAGCCCCGGGTTGGGAGGCACTGAAGCTTTCTTT. Translated, it gives CASSPGLGGTEAFF. This chain uses TRBV5-1 with TRBJ1-1; D not resolved. V was cut by 8 bases and J by 4 bases, with 18 bases left in between. The CDR3 contains 14 residues. CDR1 and CDR2 from the germline V gene are SGHRS and YFSETQ.

Comments on this clonotype: At one boundary the junction diverges from the germline segment, which might be a read error. V and J are TRBV28 and TRBJ1-3, with TRBD1 matching 7 bases. Per the germline V gene, CDR1 is MDHEN and CDR2 is SYDVKM. CDR3 size: 15 residues. Here the CDR3 reads CVSGPLTGTGNTIYF. The DNA for the CDR3 is TGTGTCAGCGGCCCTTTGACAGGGACTGGAAACACCATATATTTT. Using reference TRBV28 and TRBJ1-3 for the parts outside the CDR3, the full variable domain is DVKVTQSSRYLVKRTGEKVFLECVQDMDHENMFWYRQDPGLGLRLIYFSYDVKMKEKGDIPEGYSVSREKKERFSLILESASTNQTSMYLCVSGPLTGTGNTIYFGEGSWLTVV.

Comment on this clonotype: No conserved phenylalanine or tryptophan ends this CDR3, so it is likely a read error. It is unclear where the CDR3 begins or ends on the DNA, so no DNA is shown, and the CDR3 is as TCRdb lists it. The chain has TRBV18 and TRBJ2-5; TRBD2 is taken as the D call from the table, unchecked against the DNA. Germline-derived CDR1 and CDR2 are KGHSH and LQKENI. The CDR3 spans 13 amino acids, including both terminal residues. The CDR3: CASSPVAGETQYS.

On this clonotype itself: This may arise from a read error, as a much more abundant clone is one base away. This sequence joins TRBV11-1 and TRBJ2-1; D uncertain. This CDR3 spans 14 amino acids. Germline V gene sequence: CDR1 SGHAT, CDR2 FQDESV (reference sequence). This chain's CDR3 is CPSSSDRTGYEQFF. CDR3 nucleotides: TGTCCCAGCAGCTCGGACCGCACCGGTTATGAGCAGTTCTTC.

This clonotype showed up just once. The chain employs TRBV28 and TRBJ2-1; D is unresolved. The CDR3 loop spans 11 amino acids. V shed 9 bases and J shed 10 bases, with 13 bases lying between them. Germline-derived CDR1 and CDR2 are MDHEN and SYDVKM. The CDR3 here is CARSPGKEQFF. The CDR3 bases are TGTGCCAGGAGCCCTGGCAAGGAGCAGTTCTTC.

Points on this clonotype: The junction and the germline gene differ at one end; a read error may be behind it. V usage is TRBV29-1 and J usage is TRBJ2-3; TRBD2 matches at 12 bases. The CDR3 spans 15 residues. Germline loops: CDR1 SQVTM, CDR2 ANQGSEA. The chain's CDR3 is CSVLTSGSWKDAQYF. The CDR3 DNA is TGCAGCGTACTGACTAGCGGGAGTTGGAAAGATGCGCAGTATTTT.

A note on this clonotype: Because it lacks the conserved phenylalanine or tryptophan at the end, this CDR3 is likely a read error. No DNA is shown, since the ends of the CDR3 on it are uncertain; the CDR3 is the one TCRdb lists. The chain has TRBV11-3 and TRBJ1-5; TRBD1 was called by the table and not checked on the DNA. CDR1 SGHNT and CDR2 YENEEA come from the germline V gene. A total of 15 residues make up the CDR3, ends included. CDR3 loop: CASSLDLGVAQPQHL.

The chain joins TRBV29-1 to TRBJ2-1; D remains unclear. CDR1 and CDR2 (germline): SQVTM, ANQGSEA. The CDR3 sequence is 14 residues long. V lost 4 bases and J 12 bases, leaving 22 bases between the germline ends. The DNA for the CDR3 is TGCAGCGTTGCGGGCGGAAGGGTCATCCATGGGCAGTTCTTC. Protein: CSVAGGRVIHGQFF.

This clonotype occurred once. Since a much larger clone is just one base distant, this may be a read error. The J gene is TRBJ2-7, the V gene TRBV2; 8 bases fit TRBD1. The germline V gene has CDR1 SNHLY and CDR2 FYNNEI. This CDR3 has 13 residues. CDR3 amino acids: CTSSGDRLYEQYF. CDR3 nucleotides: TGTACCAGCAGTGGGGACAGGTTGTACGAGCAGTACTTC.

About this clonotype itself: At one end the junction does not follow the germline gene, possibly because of a read error. The V and J genes are TRBV10-2 and TRBJ1-2; 9 positions agree with TRBD1. The CDR3 contains 13 residues. Germline V gene lookup returns CDR1 WSHSY and CDR2 SAAADI. The CDR3 DNA reads as TGCGCCAGCAATCCGGGACAGGGTGCGGGCTACACTTTC. This sequence encodes CASNPGQGAGYTF.

This clonotype is a singleton in its sample. The chain joins TRBV7-7 to TRBJ2-1; a possible D gene is TRBD2 (6 bases). Trimming removed 3 bases from V and 8 bases from J, with 11 bases in between. Per the germline V gene, CDR1 is SSHAT and CDR2 is FNYEAQ (reference sequence). The CDR3 covers 13 residues. CDR3 sequence (DNA): TGTGCCAGCAGCTTGAGACTAGTCGATGAGCAGTTCTTC. The encoded protein is CASSLRLVDEQFF.

There are many counts of this clonotype. The chain couples TRBV28 to TRBJ1-5, with 8 bases matching TRBD1. The CDR3 has 16 amino acids. Germline V lookup: CDR1 MDHEN, CDR2 SYDVKM. V lost 2 bases and J lost 4; bases outside the gene matches: 7. CDR3 in amino acids: CASSLQGARRNQPQHF. The CDR3 DNA reads as TGTGCCAGCAGTTTACAGGGGGCGAGACGGAATCAGCCCCAGCATTTT.

This chain joins TRBV11-2 and TRBJ2-3, with 7 nucleotides matching TRBD2. The CDR3 sequence is 17 residues long. V lost 0 bases to trimming and J lost 10 bases; unmatched junction nucleotides: 16. Germline CDR1 is SGHAT and CDR2 is FQNNGV. The CDR3 sequence is CASSLDPGETSTKAQYF. CDR3 bases: TGTGCCAGCAGCTTAGATCCGGGGGAGACTAGCACAAAAGCGCAGTATTTT.

The genes are TRBV28 and TRBJ2-6, with TRBD2 as a possible D gene (5 bases). The germline CDR1 and CDR2 sequences are MDHEN and SYDVKM. CDR3 size: 14 residues. Trimming cost V 11 bases and J 3 bases, with 14 bases left between them. The CDR3 spells CAVGELIGANVLTF. The CDR3 DNA reads as TGTGCCGTCGGGGAACTTATTGGGGCCAACGTCCTGACTTTC.

This clonotype was observed a few times. The CDR3: CASSVGGGTGELFF. In DNA form, the CDR3 reads TGTGCCAGCAGCGTAGGAGGCGGGACCGGGGAGCTGTTTTTT. The chain links TRBV9 to TRBJ2-2, with a possible D match to TRBD2 (5 bases). The CDR3 is 14 amino acids. The V gene's germline CDR1 is SGDLS and CDR2 YYNGEE. V was pared by 0 bases and J by 5 bases, with 8 bases between.

Concerning this clonotype: One end of the junction does not line up with germline, which may come from a read error. The chain links TRBV12-3 or TRBV12-4 to TRBJ1-1, with D possibly being TRBD1 (6 bases). The CDR3 has 14 residues. DNA of the CDR3: TGTGGCAGCTGTTTAGGGGGGTTGAACACTGAAGCTTTCTTT. It codes for CGSCLGGLNTEAFF.

Concerning this clonotype: Its ends do not fully match the called genes, so a read error is possible. The chain is built from TRBV12-3 or TRBV12-4 and TRBJ2-1; tentative D call: TRBD2 (7 bases). The CDR3 extends over 16 amino acids. The DNA for the CDR3 is TGTGCCGGCAGTCGGAGGGGGGGGCGCTCCTACTATGAGCAGTTCTTC. It yields the protein CAGSRRGGRSYYEQFF.

This clonotype is termed medium-sized. V is TRBV6-1 and J is TRBJ2-6; 7 bases are a match to TRBD1. The V gene end was trimmed by 4 bases and the J gene end by 0 bases; junction bases not matched to a gene: 9. Germline CDR1 is MNHNS and CDR2 is SASEGT. The CDR3 totals 18 residues. CDR3 protein: CASSGYRGPTSGANVLTF. The CDR3 DNA reads as TGTGCCAGCAGTGGATACAGGGGTCCTACCTCTGGGGCCAACGTCCTGACTTTC.